This is a list of T cell receptor beta chains from one sample in a study of T cell responses to AZD1222 COVID-19 vaccine. Profiled with immunoSEQ multiplex PCR; TCRdb holds only in-frame clones, not every one. Of 140,000 to 150,000 clones listed, more than 90% were seen once; the top ten hold 1.5% to 2%. The sample consisted of peripheral blood, taken on day 0 of AZD1222 vaccination. The source is an adult in good health. Each CDR3 is given without its conserved first and last residue.

V: TRBV19
CDR3: ASGEGKNIQY

V: TRBV15
CDR3: ATSRDRDNEQF

V: TRBV18
CDR3: ASSPLEGAGEKLF

V: TRBV9
CDR3: ASSVYAGELF

V: TRBV27
CDR3: ASSFVRGGAHEQY

V: TRBV24-1
CDR3: ATSDGQQETQY

V: TRBV10-1
CDR3: ASSEQSRGLAGGPRANEQF

V: TRBV5-1
CDR3: ASSLRVGNTEAF

V: TRBV18
CDR3: ASSALPGPDTDTQY

V: TRBV20-1
CDR3: SASFRQRTYEQY

V: TRBV14
CDR3: ASSLLEGAKETQY

V: TRBV2
CDR3: ASSLTGVYGYT

V: TRBV27
CDR3: ASRRLLQGALLSGYT

V: TRBV5-1
CDR3: ASNLGEVSADTQY

V: TRBV29-1
CDR3: SVGVQRGTEAF

V: TRBV3-1/TRBV3-2
CDR3: ASSQADRSYEQY

V: TRBV5-1
CDR3: ASSDTGELF

V: TRBV28
CDR3: ASSFGAYEQY

V: TRBV7-9
CDR3: ASSLGAGISGNTIY

V: TRBV9
CDR3: ASSVALQGLEETQY

V: TRBV5-4
CDR3: ASTTDSKNTEAF

V: TRBV28
CDR3: ASRYGGPRHEQY

V: TRBV15
CDR3: ATSRDPRRNQPQH

V: TRBV6-4
CDR3: ASSEGWGRTEAF

V: TRBV6-5
CDR3: ASSDPGGGRYEQY

V: TRBV28
CDR3: ASTYRGISGANVLT

V: TRBV4-1
CDR3: ASSLVGGSPY

V: TRBV6-5
CDR3: ASRKEQGALYEQY

V: TRBV6-4
CDR3: ASSDGLAPDTQY

V: TRBV2
CDR3: ASSEFMEGPDTQY

V: TRBV2
CDR3: ASSEQGEGQPQH

V: TRBV19
CDR3: ASQWGAGYGYT

V: TRBV27
CDR3: ASSSGLRQPQH